These 32 T cell receptor beta chains share one sample of origin, sequenced in a study of blood T cells in healthy people across ages. A second 7 to 11 cycle PCR used barcoded and J-beta primers. In TCRdb, the 5' RACE reads were re-called with MiXCR into one record per CDR3 protein. The table records about 1.1 million distinct CDR3 sequences, 30% to 40% of them present only once. Sequencing input: blood. The receptors were gathered from a man aged 18 to 35 in good health.

The V and J genes are TRBV9 and TRBJ2-7; TRBD1 matches at 7 bases. The V segment lost 4 bases and the J segment 5 bases; nucleotides outside the gene matches: 9. CDR1 and CDR2 (germline): SGDLS, YYNGEE. The CDR3 has 14 residues. CDR3 sequence: CASSPGTARHEQYF. DNA of the CDR3: TGTGCCAGCAGCCCCGGGACAGCGCGCCACGAGCAGTACTTC.

The CDR3 spells CASSLSGSVNEQFF. CDR3 DNA sequence: TGTGCCAGCAGCTTGTCAGGTTCGGTCAATGAGCAGTTCTTC. J is TRBJ2-1 and V is TRBV11-3; D gene ambiguous. Trimming took off 3 bases at V and 6 bases at J, with 12 bases between the two ends. From germline, CDR1 is SGHNT and CDR2 YENEEA. This CDR3 is built from 14 residues.

The V and J genes are TRBV12-3 or TRBV12-4 and TRBJ1-1, with D hard to call. The CDR3 is made up of 14 amino acids. The V end lost 3 bases, the J end lost 5 bases, and 13 bases lay between the germline ends. In DNA form, the CDR3 reads TGTGCCAGCAGTTTTCACAGTGGAAGGACTGAAGCTTTCTTT. Translation gives CASSFHSGRTEAFF.

This clonotype came up a few times. The chain joins TRBV6-6 to TRBJ1-4; D call uncertain. V was pared by 4 bases and J by 7 bases, with 13 bases between. The CDR3 is 14 residues long. Germline lookup yields CDR1 MNHNY and CDR2 SVGAGI (reference sequence). In nucleotides, the CDR3 is TGTGCCAGCAGTTCCCAAGGAGTGGGTGAAAAACTGTTTTTT. Translated, it gives CASSSQGVGEKLFF.

This clonotype has a handful of counts. The chain has TRBV3-1 and TRBJ2-7, with TRBD1 matching 7 bases. V gave up 3 bases and J gave up 4 bases; unmatched junction bases: 3. CDR1 is LGHDT and CDR2 is YNNKEL in the germline V gene (reference sequence). The CDR3 length is 13 residues. DNA for the CDR3: TGTGCCAGCAGCCAGGGACAGCGGTACGAGCAGTACTTC. Translated, it gives CASSQGQRYEQYF.

This clonotype was observed a handful of times. The rearrangement uses TRBV5-6 and TRBJ2-1; 9 nucleotides agree with TRBD1. V shed 4 bases and J 1 base; nucleotides not matched to a gene: 3. Germline assignment: CDR1 SGHDT and CDR2 YYEEEE. The CDR3 covers 15 residues. CDR3 coding DNA: TGTGCCAGCAGCATAGGGACAGGGTCCTACAATGAGCAGTTCTTC. Translating gives CASSIGTGSYNEQFF.

The table lists this clonotype with a count of one. The chain couples TRBV28 to TRBJ2-7, with 14 bases aligning to TRBD2. From germline, CDR1 is MDHEN and CDR2 SYDVKM. The length of the CDR3 is 13 residues. V was pared by 11 bases and J by 12 bases, with 12 bases of the junction left unmatched. CDR3 DNA: TGTGCCTCACGGGGACTAGCGGGGGAAGAAGGGTACTTC. Protein: CASRGLAGEEGYF.

J is TRBJ2-1 and V is TRBV4-2; the match to TRBD1 covers 8 bases. Germline V lookup: CDR1 LGHNA, CDR2 YNFKEQ. With V trimmed by 4 bases and J by 6 bases, 8 bases remained unmatched. This CDR3 is 15 amino acids long. The CDR3 coding sequence is TGTGCCAGCAGCCCCGGACAGGGAGTTCTCAATGAGCAGTTCTTC. Translation: CASSPGQGVLNEQFF.

The V and J genes are TRBV3-1 and TRBJ1-5; a possible D gene is TRBD1 (5 bases). The V end was cut by 1 base, the J end by 2 bases, with 12 bases between. CDR1 is LGHDT and CDR2 is YNNKEL in the germline V gene (reference sequence). The CDR3 is made up of 16 amino acids. CDR3 in DNA: TGTGCCAGCAGCCAAGGGCCCCAGGGCGGCAATCAGCCCCAGCATTTT. It yields the protein CASSQGPQGGNQPQHF.

The chain's CDR3 is CASSLGGPDEQFF. The CDR3 nucleotides are TGTGCCAGCAGCTTAGGAGGGCCTGATGAGCAGTTCTTC. The chain is built from TRBV7-9 and TRBJ2-1; perhaps TRBD2 as D (5 bases). This CDR3 has 13 residues. The germline V gene has CDR1 SEHNR and CDR2 FQNEAQ (reference sequence). Trimming shortened V by 1 base and J by 8 bases, and 9 bases separated the two germline ends.

The genes are TRBV6-5 and TRBJ1-2; 7 bases agree with TRBD1. The V and J ends lost 2 bases and 0 bases, in that order; junction bases with no gene match: 6. The CDR3 spans 16 residues. CDR1 MNHEY and CDR2 SVGAGI come from the germline V gene. This CDR3 reads CASSYKNRGANYGYTF. Here the CDR3 DNA reads TGTGCCAGCAGTTACAAAAACAGGGGAGCTAACTATGGCTACACCTTC.

This clonotype was seen at least ten times. The J gene is TRBJ2-2, the V gene TRBV6-2 or TRBV6-3; D unresolved. The CDR3 consists of 15 residues. V dropped 0 bases and J dropped 1 base, with 6 bases sitting between them. Germline CDR1 MNHEY, CDR2 SVGEGT. The CDR3 nucleotides read TGTGCCAGCAGTTACTCGTCTCAGAACACCGGGGAGCTGTTTTTT. Its protein is CASSYSSQNTGELFF.

This clonotype has just a few counts. The J gene is TRBJ1-2, the V gene TRBV7-9; weak D call: TRBD1 (5 bases). V was shortened by 5 bases and J by 2 bases, with 15 bases between the two germline ends. CDR1 and CDR2 (germline): SEHNR, FQNEAQ (reference sequence). The CDR3 totals 15 residues. The CDR3 nucleotides are TGTGCCAGCAGCCTCCGACAGTCTTACAACTATGGCTACACCTTC. Protein sequence: CASSLRQSYNYGYTF.

This clonotype turned up a few times. In nucleotides, the CDR3 is TGTGCCAGCAGCTTATACCCAGAGCAGCCCCAGCATTTT. Protein: CASSLYPEQPQHF. The genes are TRBV7-6 and TRBJ1-5; no clear D. Trimming shortened V by 2 bases and J by 7 bases, and 9 bases separated the two germline ends. This CDR3 spans 13 amino acids. The germline gives CDR1 SGHVS, CDR2 FNYEAQ.

This clonotype has just a few counts. Sequence at one end of the junction differs from germline and may be a read error. CDR3 DNA sequence: TGTGCCAGCAGCTGGGGGACTAGCGGCTACAATGTGCAGTTCTTC. The encoded protein is CASSWGTSGYNVQFF. This chain joins TRBV7-9 and TRBJ2-1; TRBD2 matches 11 bases. The CDR3 extends over 15 amino acids. Germline CDR1 is SEHNR and CDR2 is FQNEAQ (reference sequence).

The table lists this clonotype with a few counts. The chain joins TRBV11-2 to TRBJ1-4, with 7 bases matching TRBD1. V was pared by 4 bases and J by 4 bases, with 6 bases of the junction left unmatched. Germline V gives CDR1 SGHAT, CDR2 FQNNGV. The CDR3 loop spans 15 amino acids. CDR3 DNA: TGTGCCAGCAGCTCCACCGGGACAGTTAATGAAAAACTGTTTTTT. The encoded protein is CASSSTGTVNEKLFF.

This clonotype was picked up a small number of times. The rearrangement uses TRBV20-1 and TRBJ2-1, with 9 bases lining up with TRBD2. The V segment lost 3 bases and the J segment 5 bases; nucleotides outside the gene matches: 17. Per the germline V gene, CDR1 is DFQATT and CDR2 is SNEGSKA (reference sequence). The CDR3 loop spans 18 amino acids. The CDR3 reads CSASRMLAGALTDNEQFF. Here the CDR3 DNA reads TGCAGTGCTAGTAGAATGTTAGCGGGGGCCCTAACGGACAATGAGCAGTTCTTC.

This clonotype occurred once. This may be a read error: a much more frequent sequence differs by one nucleotide. CDR3 in DNA: TGTGCCAGCAGCCAAAGGACTAGTCGGGATGAGCAGTACTTC. It codes for CASSQRTSRDEQYF. The genes are TRBV4-2 and TRBJ2-7; 7 nucleotides match TRBD2. The CDR3 contains 14 residues. V gave up 2 bases and J gave up 7 bases; unmatched junction bases: 8. The germline V gene encodes CDR1 LGHNA and CDR2 YNFKEQ.

CDR3 residues: CASSVTADVDYEQYF. CDR3 coding DNA: TGTGCCAGCAGCGTAACAGCCGACGTGGACTACGAGCAGTACTTC. V is TRBV9 and J is TRBJ2-7; D is unresolved. V was shortened by 1 base and J by 3 bases, with 14 bases between the two germline ends. Germline CDR1 SGDLS, CDR2 YYNGEE. The CDR3 loop spans 15 amino acids.

This clonotype has a handful of counts. In DNA, the CDR3 is TGTGCCAGCAGCCTTGGGGAATACAGGAACACTGAAGCTTTCTTT. It yields the protein CASSLGEYRNTEAFF. The chain combines TRBV7-2 with TRBJ1-1; D gene unclear. V lost 5 bases and J lost 1, with 14 bases in between. The germline V gene encodes CDR1 SGHTA and CDR2 FQGNSA. The CDR3 has 15 amino acids.

This clonotype is a singleton in its sample. V and J are TRBV5-1 and TRBJ2-3; no firm D call. CDR3 size: 14 residues. CDR1 is SGHRS, CDR2 YFSETQ, per germline. V shed 0 bases and J shed 6 bases, with 11 bases lying between them. DNA for the CDR3: TGCGCCAGCAGCTTGGACAGAATGGCTGATACGCAGTATTTT. It yields the protein CASSLDRMADTQYF.

The sample holds a few counts of this clonotype. The chain joins TRBV20-1 to TRBJ2-1; 7 bases are shared with TRBD1. CDR1 is DFQATT, CDR2 SNEGSKA, per germline (reference sequence). Losses at the gene ends were 3 bases for V and 7 bases for J; bases not matched to a gene: 6. CDR3 length: 13 amino acids. The CDR3 bases are TGCAGTGCTAGCCGGGACAGCGCTAATGAGCAGTTCTTC. Translating gives CSASRDSANEQFF.

The rearrangement joins TRBV20-1 to TRBJ2-3, with TRBD2 identical over 8 bases. The CDR3 runs to 15 residues. The ends lost 5 bases at V and 8 bases at J; junction bases unmatched: 15. Germline CDR1 and CDR2: DFQATT and SNEGSKA (reference sequence). DNA of the CDR3: TGCAGTGCTGGACTAGCTAAGAGCCACTATGGTACGCAGTATTTT. Amino acid sequence: CSAGLAKSHYGTQYF.

Only a few counts were recorded for this clonotype. This chain joins TRBV18 and TRBJ2-1; D is uncertain. CDR1 is KGHSH and CDR2 is LQKENI in the germline V gene. V was clipped by 0 bases and J by 1 base, with 4 bases between them. The CDR3 loop spans 14 amino acids. The CDR3 protein is CASSPPLSYNEQFF. The CDR3 DNA follows: TGTGCCAGCTCACCACCCCTTTCCTACAATGAGCAGTTCTTC.

V gene TRBV3-1 combines with J gene TRBJ1-2; 8 nucleotides match TRBD1. V lost 4 bases and J lost 7; bases outside the gene matches: 11. The CDR3 is made up of 15 amino acids. Germline V lookup: CDR1 LGHDT, CDR2 YNNKEL (reference sequence). The CDR3 region has the DNA TGTGCCAGCAGCCGTCCCGACAGGGGCGCGACTGGCTACACCTTC. Protein product: CASSRPDRGATGYTF. The full variable domain, completed using reference TRBV3-1 and TRBJ1-2, is DTAVSQTPKYLVTQMGNDKSIKCEQNLGHDTMYWYKQDSKKFLKIMFSYNNKELIINETVPNRFSPKSPDKAHLNLHINSLELGDSAVYFCASSRPDRGATGYTFGSGTRLTVV.

This clonotype has more than one count but fewer than ten. The chain couples TRBV5-6 to TRBJ2-7; D unclear. With 0 bases removed from V and 5 bases from J, the gap between germline ends came to 9 bases. The CDR3 contains 13 residues. Germline CDR1 is SGHDT and CDR2 is YYEEEE. CDR3 coding DNA: TGTGCCAGCAGCTTGGGGGCAAGGGACGAGCAGTACTTC. Protein sequence: CASSLGARDEQYF.

This clonotype was observed a few times. The CDR3 DNA follows: TGTGCTAGTGGCCCTAGCGGGGGAGGGGATACGCAGTATTTT. Translation: CASGPSGGGDTQYF. The rearrangement uses TRBV12-5 and TRBJ2-3, with 10 bases lining up with TRBD2. The J segment lost 6 bases and the V segment lost 6 bases, leaving 6 bases of the junction unmatched. From germline, CDR1 is LGHNT and CDR2 FRNRAP. The CDR3 is made up of 14 amino acids.

The chain joins TRBV7-9 to TRBJ1-1; no definite D call. CDR1 and CDR2 from the germline V gene are SEHNR and FQNEAQ (reference sequence). Between the trimmed V and J ends, which lost 8 bases and 0 bases, there was a span of 7 bases. The CDR3 is 12 residues long. The CDR3 protein is CASAEMNTEAFF. The CDR3 DNA reads as TGTGCCAGCGCGGAAATGAACACTGAAGCTTTCTTT.

This clonotype has only one observation. The chain is built from TRBV6-5 and TRBJ2-3, with D uncertain. Germline V lookup: CDR1 MNHEY, CDR2 SVGAGI. The CDR3 extends over 15 amino acids. The V end was cut by 1 base, the J end by 4 bases, with 12 bases between. The chain's CDR3 is CASSYWLGESDTQYF. In DNA, the CDR3 is TGTGCCAGCAGTTACTGGCTAGGAGAGTCAGATACGCAGTATTTT.

This chain links TRBV29-1 with TRBJ2-3; a possible D gene is TRBD2 (6 bases). The germline V gene has CDR1 SQVTM and CDR2 ANQGSEA. The V end was cut by 1 base, the J end by 3 bases, with 14 bases between. This CDR3 contains 15 residues. Written as DNA, the CDR3 is TGCAGCGTTGAAGTGGAGGGCAGAGTAACAGATACGCAGTATTTT. Translated: CSVEVEGRVTDTQYF.

The V call is TRBV4-3, the J call TRBJ1-2; no firm D call. The CDR3 spans 14 residues. Trimming pared 1 base from V and 4 bases from J, leaving 10 bases between. Per germline, CDR1 LGHNA and CDR2 YSLEER. CDR3 amino acids: CASSQVGPAYGYTF. The CDR3 DNA is TGCGCCAGCAGCCAAGTAGGGCCAGCCTATGGCTACACCTTC.

V and J are TRBV6-2 or TRBV6-3 and TRBJ1-1; D is uncertain. The germline CDR1 and CDR2 sequences are MNHEY and SVGEGT. Trimming pared 0 bases from V and 1 base from J, leaving 9 bases between. This CDR3 is built from 15 residues. DNA for the CDR3: TGTGCCAGCAGTTACTCGGAGGCACCGAACACTGAAGCTTTCTTT. As protein: CASSYSEAPNTEAFF.